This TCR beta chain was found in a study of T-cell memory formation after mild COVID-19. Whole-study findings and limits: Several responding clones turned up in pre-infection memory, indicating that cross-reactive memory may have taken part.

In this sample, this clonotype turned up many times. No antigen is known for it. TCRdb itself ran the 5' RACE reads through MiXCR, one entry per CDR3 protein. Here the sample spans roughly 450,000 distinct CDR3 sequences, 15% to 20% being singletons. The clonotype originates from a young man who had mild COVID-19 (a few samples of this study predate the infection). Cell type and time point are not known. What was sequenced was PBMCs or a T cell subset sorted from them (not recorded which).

CDR3 loop: CSARIGPHDNEQFF. The CDR3 region has the DNA TGCAGTGCTAGGATTGGGCCTCACGACAATGAGCAGTTCTTC. The chain couples TRBV20-1 to TRBJ2-1; D gene ambiguous. The CDR3 covers 14 residues. Trimming removed 3 bases from V and 5 bases from J, with 14 bases in between. The germline V gene encodes CDR1 DFQATT and CDR2 SNEGSKA (reference sequence).